This TCR beta chain was captured by sequencing in a study of cytomegalovirus exposure and HLA in healthy donors. Germline V gene sequence: CDR1 MNHEY, CDR2 SMNVEV (reference sequence). Trimming took off 7 bases at V and 0 bases at J, with 13 bases between the two ends. The CDR3 covers 15 residues. Unrecorded immune exposure was likely among donors, who were nominally healthy when sampled. Researchers ran the PCR with 60 Vbeta and 13 Jbeta primers. Method: immunoSEQ multiplex PCR; TCRdb's copy keeps in-frame clones and lacks some. The top ten clones hold around 6.8% of a sample with 150,000 to 200,000 clones, around three quarters of them seen once. This clone was seen more than once but under ten times.

What was sequenced was PBMCs. The rearrangement links TRBV27 to TRBJ2-1; D perhaps matches TRBD2 (6 bases). The sequence derives from a man aged 35 to 55 in good health and CMV-seropositive. The CDR3 loop is CASIQAGSSYNEQFF. CDR3 coding DNA: TGTGCCAGCATCCAAGCGGGCAGCTCCTACAATGAGCAGTTCTTC.